The clone carrying this T cell receptor (beta chain) appeared a few times. The data were obtained in a study of response to subunit inactivated influenza vaccine. TCRdb ran MiXCR on the RT-PCR reads and lists one entry per CDR3 protein. The sample has about 700,000 distinct CDR3 sequences, around 15% seen once. CDR1 and CDR2 from the germline V gene are SEHNR and FQNEAQ (reference sequence). The CDR3 extends over 16 amino acids. Losses at the gene ends were 1 base for V and 7 bases for J; bases not matched to a gene: 7. Source: PBMCs from blood, taken approximately 15 days before vaccination. The clonotype was recovered from a man aged 45-60 years who received an inactivated influenza vaccine. V and J are TRBV7-9 and TRBJ2-1; TRBD2 agrees at 10 bases. CDR3 loop: CASSLGPSGSENEQFF. As DNA, the CDR3 is TGTGCCAGCAGCTTAGGTCCTAGCGGGAGTGAGAATGAGCAGTTCTTC.